A selection of T cell receptor beta chains follows, all from one sample in a study of blood T cells in healthy people across ages. TCRdb independently ran MiXCR on the 5' RACE reads; one entry per CDR3 protein. The sample records hundreds of thousands of distinct CDR3 sequences, around 48% being singletons. The sample was blood. Receptors were obtained from a man at least 80 years old in good health. Both conserved end residues are part of each CDR3. The order of the fields is V gene, clone size, D gene, J gene, CDR3 protein, CDR3 DNA. D genes are given only for firm matches. Not every row has a clone size; where given, it reads once, few, many or a size class.

v_call: TRBV20-1
clone_size: NA
d_call: NA
j_call: TRBJ2-1
cdr3_aa: CSARDLYEQFF
cdr3_nt: TGCAGTGCTAGAGATCTCTATGAGCAGTTCTTC

v_call: TRBV29-1
clone_size: NA
d_call: NA
j_call: TRBJ1-1
cdr3_aa: CSVATQGNTEAFF
cdr3_nt: TGCAGCGTTGCCACACAGGGTAACACTGAAGCTTTCTTT

v_call: TRBV27
clone_size: NA
d_call: NA
j_call: TRBJ2-5
cdr3_aa: CASSLPDGREQYF
cdr3_nt: TGTGCCAGCAGTTTACCGGACGGAAGGGAGCAGTACTTC

v_call: TRBV6-6
clone_size: NA
d_call: NA
j_call: TRBJ1-1
cdr3_aa: CASSYSDSTIWNTEAFF
cdr3_nt: TGTGCCAGCAGTTACTCGGACAGCACCATCTGGAACACTGAAGCTTTCTTT

v_call: TRBV7-9
clone_size: few
d_call: NA
j_call: TRBJ2-5
cdr3_aa: CASSLSQPQETQYF
cdr3_nt: TGTGCCAGCAGCTTATCCCAGCCTCAAGAGACCCAGTACTTC

v_call: TRBV9
clone_size: NA
d_call: NA
j_call: TRBJ1-2
cdr3_aa: CASSQRLSGGYTF
cdr3_nt: TGTGCCAGCAGCCAACGGCTTTCGGGTGGCTACACCTTC

v_call: TRBV9
clone_size: NA
d_call: NA
j_call: TRBJ2-5
cdr3_aa: CASSDGQHRRETQYF
cdr3_nt: TGTGCCAGCAGCGACGGACAGCACCGAAGGGAGACCCAGTACTTC

v_call: TRBV14
clone_size: NA
d_call: NA
j_call: TRBJ1-2
cdr3_aa: CASSHQLVDGYTF
cdr3_nt: TGTGCCAGCAGCCATCAATTGGTAGATGGCTACACCTTC

v_call: TRBV7-9
clone_size: many
d_call: NA
j_call: TRBJ1-2
cdr3_aa: CASSLVQQEINYGYTF
cdr3_nt: TGTGCCAGCAGCTTAGTCCAACAAGAAATCAACTATGGCTACACCTTC

v_call: TRBV24-1
clone_size: NA
d_call: TRBD1
j_call: TRBJ2-5
cdr3_aa: CATSDTGEETQYF
cdr3_nt: TGTGCCACCAGTGATACAGGGGAAGAGACCCAGTACTTC

v_call: TRBV20-1
clone_size: NA
d_call: NA
j_call: TRBJ2-5
cdr3_aa: CSARGGAQETQYF
cdr3_nt: TGCAGTGCTAGGGGGGGAGCTCAAGAGACCCAGTACTTC

v_call: TRBV2
clone_size: NA
d_call: NA
j_call: TRBJ1-1
cdr3_aa: CASSAVSMNTEAFF
cdr3_nt: TGTGCCAGCAGTGCTGTCAGCATGAACACTGAAGCTTTCTTT

v_call: TRBV24-1
clone_size: once
d_call: NA
j_call: TRBJ2-4
cdr3_aa: CATSDAQANRFRNIQYF
cdr3_nt: TGTGCCACCAGTGATGCCCAGGCCAACCGCTTTAGAAACATTCAGTACTTC

v_call: TRBV4-1
clone_size: NA
d_call: TRBD2
j_call: TRBJ2-3
cdr3_aa: CASSQSRGGLGTDTQYF
cdr3_nt: TGCGCCAGCAGCCAATCCCGCGGGGGGTTAGGCACAGATACGCAGTATTTT

v_call: TRBV20-1
clone_size: few
d_call: TRBD1
j_call: TRBJ2-5
cdr3_aa: CSALGQGQETQYF
cdr3_nt: TGCAGTGCCCTGGGACAGGGACAAGAGACCCAGTACTTC

v_call: TRBV15
clone_size: NA
d_call: NA
j_call: TRBJ2-5
cdr3_aa: CASSREPLWGRETQYF
cdr3_nt: TGTGCCTCCAGCAGAGAGCCTCTTTGGGGACGAGAGACCCAGTACTTC

v_call: TRBV6-6
clone_size: NA
d_call: TRBD2
j_call: TRBJ2-3
cdr3_aa: CASRPDGGGDTQYF
cdr3_nt: TGTGCCAGCAGGCCGGACGGGGGGGGAGATACGCAGTATTTT

v_call: TRBV4-3
clone_size: many
d_call: NA
j_call: TRBJ1-4
cdr3_aa: CASSQDRPGQGPGVRFF
cdr3_nt: TGCGCCAGCAGCCAAGATCGTCCAGGGCAGGGGCCGGGTGTGAGGTTTTTT

v_call: TRBV6-2/TRBV6-3
clone_size: few
d_call: TRBD1
j_call: TRBJ2-5
cdr3_aa: CASSYAGTGLLETQYF
cdr3_nt: TGTGCCAGCAGTTACGCCGGGACAGGCTTATTGGAGACCCAGTACTTC

v_call: TRBV7-9
clone_size: NA
d_call: TRBD2
j_call: TRBJ2-7
cdr3_aa: CASTRTSSYEQYF
cdr3_nt: TGTGCCAGCACCCGGACTAGCTCCTACGAGCAGTACTTC

v_call: TRBV5-6
clone_size: NA
d_call: NA
j_call: TRBJ2-5
cdr3_aa: CASSFGGSQETQYF
cdr3_nt: TGTGCCAGCAGCTTTGGCGGGTCGCAAGAGACCCAGTACTTC